The subject of this entry is one T cell receptor (beta chain). Its matching antigen is unknown. The assay was immunoSEQ multiplex PCR, and TCRdb's table has in-frame clones only and misses some. The sample carries tens of thousands of clones, approximately 90% recorded once. Germline V lookup: CDR1 SEHNR, CDR2 FQNEAQ (reference sequence). With V trimmed by 5 bases and J by 2 bases, 8 bases remained unmatched. The CDR3 consists of 15 residues. This sample is part of a study of OX40 agonist ivuxolimab in advanced cancers. Study background: Treatment of patients was with ivuxolimab, an agonistic anti-OX40 (CD134) antibody. Therapy given before enrollment (anti-PD-1, anti-PD-L1 or anti-CTLA-4) was allowed, and 40% had some. While on treatment, patients had intravenous ivuxolimab at 0.01 to 10 mg/kg every 2 weeks. Overall study results and limits: Compared with CD4+, CD8+ T cells on average had more expanded clones.

The source of this sequence is an adult with an advanced solid tumor such as melanoma, head and neck, liver or kidney cancer. Source: CD4+ or CD8+ T cells sorted from blood, taken in a trial of the OX40 agonist ivuxolimab. The chain has TRBV7-9 and TRBJ1-2; 7 bases fit TRBD1. CDR3 nucleotides: TGTGCCAGCAGCGAAACAGGGGTCTCAAACTATGGCTACACCTTC. Translation: CASSETGVSNYGYTF. Together with reference TRBV7-9 and TRBJ1-2, the CDR3 gives the full variable domain: DTGVSQNPRHKITKRGQNVTFRCDPISEHNRLYWYRQTLGQGPEFLTYFQNEAQLEKSRLLSDRFSAERPKGSFSTLEIQRTEQGDSAMYLCASSETGVSNYGYTFGSGTRLTVV.